A selection of T cell receptor beta chains follows, all from one sample in a study of blood T cell repertoires in COVID-19. Repertoires were generated with immunoSEQ multiplex PCR, while TCRdb's copy carries only in-frame clones and drops some. The table shows more than 200,000 clones, with more than 70% occurring only once. Material for sequencing was PBMCs or T cells enriched from blood (not recorded which). Receptors were obtained from a woman aged 40 to 55 with acute COVID-19. Both conserved end residues are part of each CDR3. D genes are given only for firm matches. Clone size, where shown, is once, few, many, or a class for clones that have expanded.

J gene: TRBJ2-3
clone size: .
D gene: .
V gene: TRBV30
CDR3 DNA: TGTGCCTGGAGTGGGGGGGTTGTGGCAGATACGCAGTATTTT
CDR3 protein: CAWSGGVVADTQYF

J gene: TRBJ1-2
clone size: .
D gene: TRBD1
V gene: TRBV19
CDR3 DNA: TGTGCCACAGGGGGACAACCTAACTATGGCTACACCTTC
CDR3 protein: CATGGQPNYGYTF

J gene: TRBJ2-1
clone size: .
D gene: TRBD1
V gene: TRBV7-8
CDR3 DNA: TGTGCCAGCAGCTTCGACAGGGGGGGCTCCTACAATGAGCAGTTCTTC
CDR3 protein: CASSFDRGGSYNEQFF

J gene: TRBJ2-1
clone size: once
D gene: TRBD2
V gene: TRBV6-2/TRBV6-3
CDR3 DNA: TGTGCCAGCAGTTACCTAGCGGGGGGGCCGGTAAATGAGCAGTTCTTC
CDR3 protein: CASSYLAGGPVNEQFF

J gene: TRBJ2-7
clone size: .
D gene: TRBD2
V gene: TRBV11-3
CDR3 DNA: TGTGCCAGCAGCCCGGGTCCGGGACTAGCGGTGTACGAGCAGTACTTC
CDR3 protein: CASSPGPGLAVYEQYF

J gene: TRBJ2-3
clone size: once
D gene: TRBD2
V gene: TRBV11-2
CDR3 DNA: TGTGCCAGCAGCTTAGATATGGGGCGGGGGAGCAGGGCAGATACGCAGTATTTT
CDR3 protein: CASSLDMGRGSRADTQYF

J gene: TRBJ1-5
clone size: .
D gene: TRBD1
V gene: TRBV12-3/TRBV12-4
CDR3 DNA: TGTGCCAGCAGTGACAGGGGTGATCAGCCCCAGCATTTT
CDR3 protein: CASSDRGDQPQHF

J gene: TRBJ1-6
clone size: .
D gene: .
V gene: TRBV28
CDR3 DNA: TGTGCCAGCAGTTTCAGAACCTATAATTCACCCCTCCACTTT
CDR3 protein: CASSFRTYNSPLHF

J gene: TRBJ2-1
clone size: once
D gene: TRBD1
V gene: TRBV28
CDR3 DNA: TGTGCCAGCAGTGACCCGGGACAGGGGACAGTCAATGAGCAGTTCTTC
CDR3 protein: CASSDPGQGTVNEQFF

J gene: TRBJ2-2
clone size: .
D gene: .
V gene: TRBV19
CDR3 DNA: TGTGCCAGTAGTATATTTGGGGCCAGGACCGGGGAGCTGTTTTTT
CDR3 protein: CASSIFGARTGELFF

J gene: TRBJ1-1
clone size: .
D gene: .
V gene: TRBV21-1
CDR3 DNA: TGTGCCAGCAGCCGTGTCCAGGGGCCTCCCTATGAAGCTTTCTTT
CDR3 protein: CASSRVQGPPYEAFF

J gene: TRBJ1-6
clone size: .
D gene: .
V gene: TRBV7-2
CDR3 DNA: TGTGCCAGCAGCCCTGAGGGATCTAATTCACCCCTCCACTTT
CDR3 protein: CASSPEGSNSPLHF

J gene: TRBJ2-3
clone size: once
D gene: TRBD2
V gene: TRBV24-1
CDR3 DNA: TGTGCCACCAGTGGGACTAGCGCAAGCACAGATACGCAGTATTTT
CDR3 protein: CATSGTSASTDTQYF

J gene: TRBJ2-2
clone size: .
D gene: TRBD1
V gene: TRBV9
CDR3 DNA: TGTGCCAGCAGCGTAAAACAGGGGGCTGGCACCGGGGAGCTGTTTTTT
CDR3 protein: CASSVKQGAGTGELFF

J gene: TRBJ1-1
clone size: .
D gene: .
V gene: TRBV7-2
CDR3 DNA: TGTGCCAGCAGCTTAGGGCATGGGAACACTGAAGCTTTCTTT
CDR3 protein: CASSLGHGNTEAFF

J gene: TRBJ1-2
clone size: .
D gene: .
V gene: TRBV21-1
CDR3 DNA: TGTGCCAGCAGCGAAATGGGACAGCTTAACTATGGCTACACCTTC
CDR3 protein: CASSEMGQLNYGYTF

J gene: TRBJ2-5
clone size: .
D gene: .
V gene: TRBV5-1
CDR3 DNA: TGCGCCAGCAGCTTGGCGGGGGTATGGCGGGAGACCCAGTACTTC
CDR3 protein: CASSLAGVWRETQYF

J gene: TRBJ2-3
clone size: .
D gene: TRBD1
V gene: TRBV29-1
CDR3 DNA: TGCAGCGGGGACAGGGTCGGAACAGATACGCAGTATTTT
CDR3 protein: CSGDRVGTDTQYF

J gene: TRBJ2-4
clone size: .
D gene: .
V gene: TRBV6-2/TRBV6-3
CDR3 DNA: TGTGCCAGCAGTGGGGGGTCCAAAAACATTCAGTACTTC
CDR3 protein: CASSGGSKNIQYF

J gene: TRBJ2-3
clone size: .
D gene: TRBD2
V gene: TRBV6-4
CDR3 DNA: TGTGCCAGCAGGGGGGGGTTGACTAGCGGGATAACAGATACGCAGTATTTT
CDR3 protein: CASRGGLTSGITDTQYF

J gene: TRBJ2-2
clone size: few
D gene: TRBD1
V gene: TRBV30
CDR3 DNA: TGTGCCTGGAGTGCGATACCGACAGGGGGGGAGCTGTTTTTT
CDR3 protein: CAWSAIPTGGELFF

J gene: TRBJ2-7
clone size: .
D gene: .
V gene: TRBV7-3
CDR3 DNA: TGTGCCAGCAGCTTATCCAGGTCTCGGGAGCAGTACTTC
CDR3 protein: CASSLSRSREQYF

J gene: TRBJ1-5
clone size: .
D gene: .
V gene: TRBV18
CDR3 DNA: TGTGCCAGCTCACTTGAGAGCAATCAGCCCCAGCATTTT
CDR3 protein: CASSLESNQPQHF

J gene: TRBJ1-1
clone size: .
D gene: .
V gene: TRBV30
CDR3 DNA: TGTGCCTGGAGTTTTACTCCCGGTGTTGCGGGTGAAGCTTTCTTT
CDR3 protein: CAWSFTPGVAGEAFF

J gene: TRBJ2-1
clone size: .
D gene: .
V gene: TRBV27
CDR3 DNA: TGTGCCAGCAGTCCGTGGACTGGAAGCTCCTACAATGAGCAGTTCTTC
CDR3 protein: CASSPWTGSSYNEQFF

J gene: TRBJ1-1
clone size: .
D gene: .
V gene: TRBV5-4
CDR3 DNA: TGTGCCAGCAGCTTGGTAGGTGACAGCCAAGCTTTCTTT
CDR3 protein: CASSLVGDSQAFF

J gene: TRBJ1-6
clone size: .
D gene: .
V gene: TRBV10-3
CDR3 DNA: TGTGCCGGGGGGAGTACCTATAATTCACCCCTCCACTTT
CDR3 protein: CAGGSTYNSPLHF